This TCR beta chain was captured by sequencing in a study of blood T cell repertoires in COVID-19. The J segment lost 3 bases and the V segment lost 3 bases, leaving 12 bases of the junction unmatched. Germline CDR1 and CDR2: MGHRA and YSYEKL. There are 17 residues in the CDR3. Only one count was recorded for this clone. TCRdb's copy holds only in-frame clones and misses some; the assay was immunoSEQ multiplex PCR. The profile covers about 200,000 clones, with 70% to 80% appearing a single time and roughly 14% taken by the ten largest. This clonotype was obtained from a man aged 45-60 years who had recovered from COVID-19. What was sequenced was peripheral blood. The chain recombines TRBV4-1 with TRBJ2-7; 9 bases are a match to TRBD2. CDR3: CASSHMPLAGSYYEQYF. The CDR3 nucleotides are TGCGCCAGCAGCCATATGCCTCTAGCGGGGAGCTACTACGAGCAGTACTTC.